The present entry profiles one TCR beta chain with its context. What it binds is unknown. At one of its ends the junction is not consistent with the germline gene, which may arise from a read error. This record comes from a study of T cells after yellow fever vaccination. Regarding the study as a whole: A minor fraction of clonotypes spanned both CD4 and CD8 compartments. Abundant clonotypes from the bulk population could get into FACS-sorted repertoires as contaminants.

Germline V gene data show CDR1 as DFQATT and CDR2 as SNEGSKA (reference sequence). The CDR3 length is 18 residues. TCRdb recomputed calls from the 5' RACE reads with MiXCR, one row per CDR3 protein. The top ten hold more than 0.8% of the sample, which has around 250,000 distinct CDR3 sequences, 6% to 7.5% seen once. Sequencing was performed on CD4+ T cells sorted from PBMCs, taken 15 days after the yellow fever booster vaccination. The chain combines TRBV20-1 with TRBJ2-1, with 7 bases matching TRBD2. The receptor's source is a man aged 30-40 years who received the YFV17D yellow fever vaccine. CDR3: CCARDALGVSGMGNEQFF. CDR3 coding DNA: TGCTGTGCTAGAGACGCCCTGGGGGTGAGCGGGATGGGAAATGAGCAGTTCTTC.